This TCR beta chain emerged from a study of T cell changes during pregnancy in multiple sclerosis. Sequencing was performed with immunoSEQ multiplex PCR; in TCRdb, only in-frame clones are kept and a portion is missing. In the table there are around 72,000 clones, just over 90% of which are singletons. This clone was observed a single time. CDR1 is SGHTA, CDR2 FQGNSA, per germline. The CDR3 loop spans 15 amino acids. Trimming removed 5 bases from V and 5 bases from J; junction bases left unmatched: 12. The sequenced sample was peripheral blood, obtained in the second trimester of pregnancy. This TCR was sampled from a female donor in good health, enrolled as a control in a pregnancy study. The chain carries TRBV7-2 and TRBJ2-7; 7 bases are shared with TRBD1. CDR3 amino acids: CASSLSVQGIHEQYF. As DNA, the CDR3 is TGTGCCAGCAGCCTATCGGTACAGGGGATCCACGAGCAGTACTTC.